This passage covers 4 T cell receptor beta chains from one sample sequenced in a study of blood T cells in healthy people across ages. Using a J-beta primer mix together with a sample-barcoded 5' primer, a second PCR was run for 7 to 11 cycles. TCRdb reprocessed the 5' RACE reads with MiXCR, giving one entry per CDR3 protein. The sample lists 1.5 million to 2 million distinct CDR3 sequences, about 31% seen once, with approximately 11% in the top ten. The sample was blood. The receptors were gathered from a woman in her thirties in good health.

The chain joins TRBV7-2 to TRBJ2-7; D unclear. The V and J ends lost 0 bases and 3 bases respectively, with 6 bases between them. CDR3 length: 13 amino acids. Germline V gene data show CDR1 as SGHTA and CDR2 as FQGNSA. The CDR3 nucleotides are TGTGCCAGCAGCTTAGCGAAGAGCTACGAGCAGTACTTC. Translating gives CASSLAKSYEQYF.

This clonotype was found a few times. The V and J genes are TRBV10-3 and TRBJ2-3; tentatively, D is TRBD1 (5 bases). This CDR3 has 13 amino acids. Trimming cost V 3 bases and J 1 base, with 5 bases left between them. The germline gives CDR1 ENHRY, CDR2 SYGVKD. The CDR3 reads CAISDRGTDTQYF. In DNA form, the CDR3 reads TGTGCCATCAGTGACAGGGGCACAGATACGCAGTATTTT.

The chain links TRBV5-1 to TRBJ2-1; unclear D gene. There are 15 residues in the CDR3. V lost 4 bases and J 9 bases, leaving 20 bases between the germline ends. Germline V gene lookup returns CDR1 SGHRS and CDR2 YFSETQ. In DNA, the CDR3 is TGCGCCAGCAGCAAAAGGACCATCAACCTCGGTGAGCAGTTCTTC. It yields the protein CASSKRTINLGEQFF.

This clonotype was picked up one time. At one of its ends the junction is not consistent with the germline gene, which may arise from a read error. The chain recombines TRBV3-1 with TRBJ2-1, with 7 nucleotides matching TRBD2. In germline, CDR1 is LGHDT, CDR2 YNNKEL (reference sequence). CDR3 length: 14 residues. DNA of the CDR3: TGTGTCAGCAGCCAACAGGCTAGCGGCAATGAGCAGTTCTTC. Protein sequence: CVSSQQASGNEQFF.